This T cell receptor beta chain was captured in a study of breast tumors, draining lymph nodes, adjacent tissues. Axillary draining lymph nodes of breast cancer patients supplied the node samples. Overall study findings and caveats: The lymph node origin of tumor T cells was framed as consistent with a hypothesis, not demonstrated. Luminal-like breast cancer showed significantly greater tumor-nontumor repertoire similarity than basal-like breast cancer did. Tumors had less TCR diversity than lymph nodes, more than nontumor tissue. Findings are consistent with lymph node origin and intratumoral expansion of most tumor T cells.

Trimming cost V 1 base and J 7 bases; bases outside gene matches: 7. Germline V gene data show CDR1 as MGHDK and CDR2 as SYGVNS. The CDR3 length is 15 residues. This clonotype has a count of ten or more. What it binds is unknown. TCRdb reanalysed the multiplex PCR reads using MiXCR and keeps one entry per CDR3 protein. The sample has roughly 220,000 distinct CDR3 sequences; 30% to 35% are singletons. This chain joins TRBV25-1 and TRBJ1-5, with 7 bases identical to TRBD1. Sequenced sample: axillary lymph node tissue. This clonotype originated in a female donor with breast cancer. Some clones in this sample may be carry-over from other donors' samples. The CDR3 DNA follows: TGTGCCAGCAGTGAATCAGGGGGGCAGGGGCAGCCCCAGCATTTT. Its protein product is CASSESGGQGQPQHF.